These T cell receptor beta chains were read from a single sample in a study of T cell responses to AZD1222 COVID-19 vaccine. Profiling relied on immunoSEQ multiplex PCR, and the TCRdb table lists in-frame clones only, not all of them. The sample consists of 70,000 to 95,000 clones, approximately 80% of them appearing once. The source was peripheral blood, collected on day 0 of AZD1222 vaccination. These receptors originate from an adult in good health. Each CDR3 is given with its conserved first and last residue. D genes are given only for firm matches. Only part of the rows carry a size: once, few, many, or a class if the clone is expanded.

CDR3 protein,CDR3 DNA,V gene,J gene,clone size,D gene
CASSSQRNEQFF,TGTGCCAGCAGCTCCCAAAGGAATGAGCAGTTCTTC,TRBV11-2,TRBJ2-1,.,.
CASSNPGPQYF,TGTGCCAGTAGTAATCCCGGGCCCCAGTACTTC,TRBV19,TRBJ2-5,many,.
CASSLGQGVGEQYF,TGTGCCAGCAGCTTAGGGCAAGGGGTCGGCGAGCAGTACTTC,TRBV7-6,TRBJ2-7,.,.
CASSDPTSGRAGETQYF,TGCGCCAGCAGCGACCCGACTAGCGGGAGGGCCGGAGAGACCCAGTACTTC,TRBV5-1,TRBJ2-5,.,TRBD2
CASSLSQGPYEQYF,TGCGCCAGCAGCTTGTCCCAGGGACCGTACGAGCAGTACTTC,TRBV5-1,TRBJ2-7,.,.
CASSWGLAGEFGELFF,TGTGCCAGCAGCTGGGGACTAGCGGGAGAATTCGGGGAGCTGTTTTTT,TRBV5-5,TRBJ2-2,.,TRBD2
CASSPTGTRANTEAFF,TGTGCCAGCAGCCCGACCGGGACCCGAGCGAACACTGAAGCTTTCTTT,TRBV9,TRBJ1-1,.,.
CASCLSLLYPGELFF,TGTGCAAGTTGCTTAAGTCTTCTTTATCCCGGGGAGCTGTTTTTT,TRBV12-2,TRBJ2-2,once,.
CASSAGQFSGANVLTF,TGTGCCAGCAGCGCGGGACAGTTCTCTGGGGCCAACGTCCTGACTTTC,TRBV5-4,TRBJ2-6,few,.
CASSAILAQSSYEQYF,TGTGCCAGCAGCGCGATTCTAGCACAGAGCTCCTACGAGCAGTACTTC,TRBV5-4,TRBJ2-7,.,.
CASSSKQGREDYEQYF,TGTGCCAGCAGCTCAAAACAGGGGAGGGAGGACTACGAGCAGTACTTC,TRBV5-4,TRBJ2-7,once,.
CASSLTGLGIQYF,TGTGCCAGCAGCCTAACAGGGTTAGGCATTCAGTACTTC,TRBV3-1/TRBV3-2,TRBJ2-4,.,.
CATARGGNTEAFF,TGTGCCACCGCGAGGGGGGGGAACACTGAAGCTTTCTTT,TRBV6-5,TRBJ1-1,.,.
CASSLAQGSTEAFF,TGTGCCAGCAGCTTGGCACAGGGGTCCACTGAAGCTTTCTTT,TRBV7-8,TRBJ1-1,many,TRBD1
CASRFGHSNQPQHF,TGTGCCAGTAGGTTCGGGCATAGCAATCAGCCCCAGCATTTT,TRBV19,TRBJ1-5,.,.
CSVTGAPSYNEQFF,TGCAGCGTCACGGGGGCTCCTTCCTACAATGAGCAGTTCTTC,TRBV29-1,TRBJ2-1,.,.
CASSLGQGVIYEQYF,TGTGCCAGCAGCCTGGGACAGGGGGTAATCTACGAGCAGTACTTC,TRBV5-4,TRBJ2-7,.,TRBD1
CASRGDPYTEAFF,TGTGCCAGCAGGGGGGATCCGTACACTGAAGCTTTCTTT,TRBV7-9,TRBJ1-1,.,.
CASSPGLEAFF,TGTGCCAGCAGCCCGGGACTCGAAGCTTTCTTT,TRBV6-1,TRBJ1-1,.,.
CASSQGVLNTEAFF,TGTGCCAGCAGCCAAGGGGTCTTGAACACTGAAGCTTTCTTT,TRBV4-2,TRBJ1-1,.,.
CASGRSLNEKLFF,TGCGCCAGTGGCAGGTCCCTTAATGAAAAACTGTTTTTT,TRBV4-1,TRBJ1-4,few,.
CASSQPAGDEQFF,TGTGCCAGCAGCCAGCCTGCGGGAGATGAGCAGTTCTTC,TRBV3-1/TRBV3-2,TRBJ2-1,.,TRBD2
CASSGFGSPDEKLFF,TGTGCCAGTAGTGGTTTCGGCAGTCCAGATGAAAAACTGTTTTTT,TRBV19,TRBJ1-4,few,.
CASSMGRHGGNTIYF,TGTGCCAGTAGTATGGGCAGACACGGCGGAAACACCATATATTTT,TRBV19,TRBJ1-3,once,.